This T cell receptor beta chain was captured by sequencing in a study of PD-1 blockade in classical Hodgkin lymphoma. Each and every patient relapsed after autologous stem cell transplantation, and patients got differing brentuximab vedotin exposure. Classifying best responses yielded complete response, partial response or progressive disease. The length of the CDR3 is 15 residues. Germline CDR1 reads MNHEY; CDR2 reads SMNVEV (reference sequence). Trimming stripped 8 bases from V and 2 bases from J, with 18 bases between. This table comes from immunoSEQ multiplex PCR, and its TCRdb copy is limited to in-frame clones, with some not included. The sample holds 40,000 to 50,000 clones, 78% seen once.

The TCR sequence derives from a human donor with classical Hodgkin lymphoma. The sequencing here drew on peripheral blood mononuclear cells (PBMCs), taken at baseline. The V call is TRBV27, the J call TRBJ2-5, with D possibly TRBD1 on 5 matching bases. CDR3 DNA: TGTGCCAGCCGCAAGTCCAGGGCACCACAAGAGACCCAGTACTTC. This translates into CASRKSRAPQETQYF.